Each of the 9 T cell receptor beta chains below was sequenced from the same sample in a study of post-analysis software for immune sequencing data. Their specific antigens are unknown. Overall study results and limits: Patients showed TRBV5-6, TRBV5-1 and TRBV20-1 among about five TRBV segments more frequent than in controls.

TCR beta cDNA libraries had unique molecular identifiers. TCRdb called the PCR reads again in MiXCR, with one record for every CDR3 protein. The table lists some 890,000 distinct CDR3 sequences, approximately 57% of them singletons, with 4.6% in the top ten. Sequencing used blood. These TCRs come from a girl between 10 and 17 years old with multiple sclerosis.

The chain has TRBV6-6 and TRBJ2-7, with 8 positions matching TRBD2. Near its end, the DNA agrees better with TRBJ2-5, so the J call may be wrong. CDR1 is MNHNY, CDR2 SVGAGI, per germline (reference sequence). The CDR3 totals 14 residues. CDR3 protein: CASNPRGAWETQYF. The CDR3, as DNA: TGTGCCAGCAACCCGCGGGGGGCGTGGGAGACCCAGTACTTC.

Written as DNA, the CDR3 is TGTGCCAGCAGCCCCCCCCGAGGCAGGGGGATGGAGACCCAGTACTTC. Its translation: CASSPPRGRGMETQYF. The chain has TRBV7-9 and TRBJ2-5, with 7 bases matching TRBD1. The germline V gene has CDR1 SEHNR and CDR2 FQNEAQ (reference sequence). The CDR3 has 16 residues. The trim removed 5 bases at V and 5 bases at J, leaving 14 bases unmatched.

This chain links TRBV9 with TRBJ2-7; D not resolved. Germline-derived CDR1 and CDR2 are SGDLS and YYNGEE. This CDR3 is 14 amino acids long. Trimming left V 3 bases short and J 3 bases short, with 13 bases between. The CDR3 DNA reads as TGTGCCAGCAGCGCCGACCCAGCTAGCTACGAGCAGTACTTC. Its translation is CASSADPASYEQYF.

The V call is TRBV4-2, the J call TRBJ2-4; D possibly matches TRBD1 or TRBD2 (5 bases each). The closer fit of TRBJ2-5 to the DNA end suggests the J call may be wrong. The germline V gene encodes CDR1 LGHNA and CDR2 YNFKEQ. This CDR3 is 15 amino acids long. The CDR3 region is CASSIRDPVQETQYF. The DNA of the CDR3 is TGTGCCAGCAGCATCCGGGACCCCGTCCAAGAGACCCAGTACTTC.

This clonotype was seen a handful of times. The chain links TRBV11-1 to TRBJ2-1; D call uncertain. V gave up 6 bases and J gave up 4 bases, with 19 bases separating them. The CDR3 covers 16 residues. Per germline, CDR1 SGHAT and CDR2 FQDESV (reference sequence). The CDR3 here is CASSTLVGSIYNEQFF. In DNA form, the CDR3 reads TGTGCCAGCAGTACTTTAGTGGGCAGCATTTACAATGAGCAGTTCTTC.

The chain is built from TRBV6-6 and TRBJ1-2; the D gene is possibly TRBD1 (6 bases). Per the germline V gene, CDR1 is MNHNY and CDR2 is SVGAGI (reference sequence). Trimming cost V 6 bases and J 5 bases, with 16 bases left between them. This CDR3 spans 14 amino acids. The CDR3 loop reads CASSPGQGRYGYTF. In nucleotides, the CDR3 is TGTGCCAGCAGCCCGGGACAAGGTCGTTATGGCTACACCTTC.

The chain carries TRBV14 and TRBJ2-5, with D unclear. The V gene's germline CDR1 is SGHDN and CDR2 FVKESK. Between the trimmed V and J ends, which lost 4 bases and 11 bases, there was a span of 17 bases. The CDR3 spans 13 residues. In nucleotides, the CDR3 is TGTGCCAGCAGCCCCCCGGTCGGAAATGAGCAGTACTTC. Translation: CASSPPVGNEQYF. Full variable domain (rest looked up from reference TRBV14 and TRBJ2-5): EAGVTQFPSHSVIEKGQTVTLRCDPISGHDNLYWYRRVMGKEIKFLLHFVKESKQDESGMPNNRFLAERTGGTYSTLKVQPAELEDSGVYFCASSPPVGNEQYFGPGTRLLVL.

Worth noting for this clonotype: A junction boundary mismatches the germline segment, possibly from a read error. The chain combines TRBV27 with TRBJ2-5; D is undetermined. The V gene's germline CDR1 is MNHEY and CDR2 SMNVEV (reference sequence). The CDR3 loop spans 15 amino acids. The CDR3 bases are TGTGCCAGCAGTTGGAGTAGAGGCTTCCAAGGGACCCAGTACTTC. It codes for CASSWSRGFQGTQYF.

This clonotype was seen more than once but under ten times. One end of the junction varies from germline; a read error may be responsible. J is TRBJ2-3 and V is TRBV4-2; 7 positions agree with TRBD2. CDR1 and CDR2 (germline): LGHNA, YNFKEQ. This CDR3 is 15 amino acids long. For the CDR3, the DNA is TGTGCCAGCAACCAAGATCGGGACTACACAGATACGCAGTATTTT. Protein product: CASNQDRDYTDTQYF.